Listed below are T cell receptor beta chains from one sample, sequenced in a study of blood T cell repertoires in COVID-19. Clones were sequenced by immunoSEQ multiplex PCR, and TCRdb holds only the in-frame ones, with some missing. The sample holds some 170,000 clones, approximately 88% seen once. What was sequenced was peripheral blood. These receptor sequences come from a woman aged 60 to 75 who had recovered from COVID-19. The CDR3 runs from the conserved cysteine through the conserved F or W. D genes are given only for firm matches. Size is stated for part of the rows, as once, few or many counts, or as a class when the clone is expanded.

TGTGCCAGCAGCCAGCCCGTAGCGGGGGAAGGGGATACGCAGTATTTT CASSQPVAGEGDTQYF TRBJ2-3 TRBV4-2 TRBD2 once
TGCGCCACCCGCAGGGGGGACGCCCCCGGGGAGCTGTTTTTT CATRRGDAPGELFF TRBJ2-2 TRBV5-1 NA NA
TGTGCCACTCGTCCGGAGAGGGGGGGCCGAGGACAAGAGACCCAGTACTTC CATRPERGGRGQETQYF TRBJ2-5 TRBV19 NA NA
TGTGCCAGCAGCCCAGGGACGGACAGCTCCTACGAGCAGTACTTC CASSPGTDSSYEQYF TRBJ2-7 TRBV9 NA NA
TGTGCCAGCATCGCCGGGACAGGGAGGACCACCGGGGAGCTGTTTTTT CASIAGTGRTTGELFF TRBJ2-2 TRBV5-4 TRBD1 NA
TGTGCCAGCAGTGAAAGGGGCAGGGTCTACGAGCAGTACTTC CASSERGRVYEQYF TRBJ2-7 TRBV2 NA NA
TGTGCCAGCAGCGCGGGGACTAGCGGGGGGGCCGTGGATACGCAGTATTTT CASSAGTSGGAVDTQYF TRBJ2-3 TRBV2 TRBD2 NA
TGCGCCAGCAGCTTGGAGACAGAAACTGAAGCTTTCTTT CASSLETETEAFF TRBJ1-1 TRBV5-1 NA NA
TGCGCCAGCAGCTTGTCTAGCGGGGGAAGCACAGATACGCAGTATTTT CASSLSSGGSTDTQYF TRBJ2-3 TRBV5-1 TRBD2 NA
TGTGCCAGCAGCGTCGGGGGAGGCCGGGAGCTGTTTTTT CASSVGGGRELFF TRBJ2-2 TRBV28 NA NA
TGCGCCAGCAGCCAAAACATCGGGACTCACACCGGGGAGCTGTTTTTT CASSQNIGTHTGELFF TRBJ2-2 TRBV4-3 NA NA
TGCGCCAGCAGCCCGGGACAGGGGGCGTCCTTCACCGGGGAGCTGTTTTTT CASSPGQGASFTGELFF TRBJ2-2 TRBV5-1 TRBD1 NA
TGTGCCAGCAGCCAAGAGGAGCGGGGGACTGAAGCTTTCTTT CASSQEERGTEAFF TRBJ1-1 TRBV3-1/TRBV3-2 NA NA
TGTGCCAGCAGTGAAGCATGGGCAGTAGGGGCAGATACGCAGTATTTT CASSEAWAVGADTQYF TRBJ2-3 TRBV6-1 NA few
TGTGCCAGCAGCCTAGCGACGGGCCCCGGCTTGAACACTGAAGCTTTCTTT CASSLATGPGLNTEAFF TRBJ1-1 TRBV3-1/TRBV3-2 NA NA
TGTGCCAGCAGCTTTGGCGAAGGGGTATCTCAGCCCCAGCATTTT CASSFGEGVSQPQHF TRBJ1-5 TRBV7-6 NA NA
TGTGCCAGCAGCTTAGCCGGCGGGGTACAAGAGACCCAGTACTTC CASSLAGGVQETQYF TRBJ2-5 TRBV11-3 NA NA
TGCGCCAGCAGCCTAACAGGTACCCACACTGAAGCTTTCTTT CASSLTGTHTEAFF TRBJ1-1 TRBV5-1 NA NA
TGTGCCAGCAGTGATGGGGGGTCTAATGAAAAACTGTTTTTT CASSDGGSNEKLFF TRBJ1-4 TRBV2 NA NA
TGTGCCAGCAACAGACAGGGGGATACTGAAGCTTTCTTT CASNRQGDTEAFF TRBJ1-1 TRBV6-5 TRBD1 NA
TGCGCCAGCAGCTCCGGACAGGGGGTCACTGAAGCTTTCTTT CASSSGQGVTEAFF TRBJ1-1 TRBV5-1 TRBD1 NA
TGTGCCAGCAGCTCCGGGATTGGGGATGAGCAGTTCTTC CASSSGIGDEQFF TRBJ2-1 TRBV7-8 NA NA
TGTGCCAGCAGCTCAGGGGGCGCAGGTCAAAACACCATATATTTT CASSSGGAGQNTIYF TRBJ1-3 TRBV27 TRBD1 NA
TGTGCCAGTATGCATTCATCAGGTCTCTATCCAGATACGCAGTATTTT CASMHSSGLYPDTQYF TRBJ2-3 TRBV19 NA NA
TGCGCCAGCAGCCTCCCTAGCGGGGGCCCAGATACGCAGTATTTT CASSLPSGGPDTQYF TRBJ2-3 TRBV5-1 TRBD2 NA
TGTGCCAGCAGCCAAGCCCCCCAGCGGGGGTACACAGATACGCAGTATTTT CASSQAPQRGYTDTQYF TRBJ2-3 TRBV4-2 TRBD2 NA
TGCGCCAGCAGCTACCCCCCCCCGGGGGGGCGGAACACCGGGGAGCTGTTTTTT CASSYPPPGGRNTGELFF TRBJ2-2 TRBV4-1 TRBD2 NA
TGTGCCAGCAGCCAGGGCTCCGTGAACACCGGGGAGCTGTTTTTT CASSQGSVNTGELFF TRBJ2-2 TRBV7-3 NA NA
TGTGCCAGCAGTATCTGGGACAGGGACGCTACTAACTATGGCTACACCTTC CASSIWDRDATNYGYTF TRBJ1-2 TRBV28 TRBD1 few
TGTGCCAGCATAGACTCGACCTACACCGGGGAGCTGTTTTTT CASIDSTYTGELFF TRBJ2-2 TRBV6-6 NA NA
TGTGCCAGTAGTATTCAAGGCCGGGAGGACATTCAGTACTTC CASSIQGREDIQYF TRBJ2-4 TRBV19 TRBD2 NA
TGCGCCAGCAGCTTGCGGGGACAGGGATCCCCCGGGGAGCTGTTTTTT CASSLRGQGSPGELFF TRBJ2-2 TRBV5-1 TRBD1 NA
TGTGCCAGCAGCTTTCCCCGCGCGAACACCGGGGAGCTGTTTTTT CASSFPRANTGELFF TRBJ2-2 TRBV5-4 NA NA
TGTGCCAGCAGTTACTCGGCAGGGGGTATGAACACTGAAGCTTTCTTT CASSYSAGGMNTEAFF TRBJ1-1 TRBV6-2/TRBV6-3 TRBD1 NA
TGTGCCAGCAGTCGGGTGGGGCAGAGGACCTACGAGCAGTACTTC CASSRVGQRTYEQYF TRBJ2-7 TRBV27 NA NA
TGTGCCAGCAGTGATCAGGGTGGGACCTACGAGCAGTACTTC CASSDQGGTYEQYF TRBJ2-7 TRBV2 NA once
TGCGCCAGCAGCCAAGGACGGGGGGGGACTTACGAGCAGTACTTC CASSQGRGGTYEQYF TRBJ2-7 TRBV4-1 TRBD2 NA
TGTGCCAGCAGTTTCGCGGGGAGAAACCAGCATTTT CASSFAGRNQHF TRBJ1-5 TRBV28 NA NA
TGTGCCAGCAGCTTAGCGGGCGGGAATCAGCCCCAGCATTTT CASSLAGGNQPQHF TRBJ1-5 TRBV11-2 NA NA
TGTGCCAGCAGCGGAAATAAACAGACTAACTATGGCTACACCTTC CASSGNKQTNYGYTF TRBJ1-2 TRBV13 NA NA
TGTGCCAGCAGCGCCGCGCAGGGGGGAAACACTGAAGCTTTCTTT CASSAAQGGNTEAFF TRBJ1-1 TRBV9 TRBD1 NA
TGTGCCACAGACGGGGGGCTGAATCAGCCCCAGCATTTT CATDGGLNQPQHF TRBJ1-5 TRBV24-1 NA NA
TGTGCCAGCAGCACGGGACAGGGGGGGCAGCCCCAGCATTTT CASSTGQGGQPQHF TRBJ1-5 TRBV9 TRBD1 NA
TGTGCCAGCAGCAGTCAGGTTCCCTACGAGCAGTACTTC CASSSQVPYEQYF TRBJ2-7 TRBV3-1/TRBV3-2 NA NA
TGTGCCAGCAGCTTCGGGAGGCGACTCCTAAACTCCGGGGAGCTGTTTTTT CASSFGRRLLNSGELFF TRBJ2-2 TRBV11-3 TRBD2 NA
TGCGCCAGCAGCGCTGACAGTGCTGGGGCCAACGTCCTGACTTTC CASSADSAGANVLTF TRBJ2-6 TRBV5-1 NA NA
TGTGCCAGCAGCTTTAAGGTTACAGGGGGAAGGCAGTTCTTC CASSFKVTGGRQFF TRBJ2-1 TRBV7-2 TRBD1 NA
TGTGCCAGCAGCTTACGTTACGGGGCAGGGGGCTCGAATGAGCAGTTCTTC CASSLRYGAGGSNEQFF TRBJ2-1 TRBV7-9 TRBD1 NA
TGTGCCAGCAGCTTAGCGGGAGGGTCAGTCGAGCAGTACTTC CASSLAGGSVEQYF TRBJ2-7 TRBV7-2 TRBD2 NA
TGTGCCAGTAGTATGGCCAACAGGGCTAGCGGCTATGGCTACACCTTC CASSMANRASGYGYTF TRBJ1-2 TRBV19 NA NA
TGTGCCAGCAGCCAAGCTTGGGCCACCGACTACGAGCAGTACTTC CASSQAWATDYEQYF TRBJ2-7 TRBV4-2 NA NA
TGTGCCACCAGTCGGGGGGCCCCTTACGAGCAGTACTTC CATSRGAPYEQYF TRBJ2-7 TRBV5-6 NA NA
TGCGCCAGCAGCCAACGTACCGGGACTGAGAACACCGGGGAGCTGTTTTTT CASSQRTGTENTGELFF TRBJ2-2 TRBV4-3 NA once